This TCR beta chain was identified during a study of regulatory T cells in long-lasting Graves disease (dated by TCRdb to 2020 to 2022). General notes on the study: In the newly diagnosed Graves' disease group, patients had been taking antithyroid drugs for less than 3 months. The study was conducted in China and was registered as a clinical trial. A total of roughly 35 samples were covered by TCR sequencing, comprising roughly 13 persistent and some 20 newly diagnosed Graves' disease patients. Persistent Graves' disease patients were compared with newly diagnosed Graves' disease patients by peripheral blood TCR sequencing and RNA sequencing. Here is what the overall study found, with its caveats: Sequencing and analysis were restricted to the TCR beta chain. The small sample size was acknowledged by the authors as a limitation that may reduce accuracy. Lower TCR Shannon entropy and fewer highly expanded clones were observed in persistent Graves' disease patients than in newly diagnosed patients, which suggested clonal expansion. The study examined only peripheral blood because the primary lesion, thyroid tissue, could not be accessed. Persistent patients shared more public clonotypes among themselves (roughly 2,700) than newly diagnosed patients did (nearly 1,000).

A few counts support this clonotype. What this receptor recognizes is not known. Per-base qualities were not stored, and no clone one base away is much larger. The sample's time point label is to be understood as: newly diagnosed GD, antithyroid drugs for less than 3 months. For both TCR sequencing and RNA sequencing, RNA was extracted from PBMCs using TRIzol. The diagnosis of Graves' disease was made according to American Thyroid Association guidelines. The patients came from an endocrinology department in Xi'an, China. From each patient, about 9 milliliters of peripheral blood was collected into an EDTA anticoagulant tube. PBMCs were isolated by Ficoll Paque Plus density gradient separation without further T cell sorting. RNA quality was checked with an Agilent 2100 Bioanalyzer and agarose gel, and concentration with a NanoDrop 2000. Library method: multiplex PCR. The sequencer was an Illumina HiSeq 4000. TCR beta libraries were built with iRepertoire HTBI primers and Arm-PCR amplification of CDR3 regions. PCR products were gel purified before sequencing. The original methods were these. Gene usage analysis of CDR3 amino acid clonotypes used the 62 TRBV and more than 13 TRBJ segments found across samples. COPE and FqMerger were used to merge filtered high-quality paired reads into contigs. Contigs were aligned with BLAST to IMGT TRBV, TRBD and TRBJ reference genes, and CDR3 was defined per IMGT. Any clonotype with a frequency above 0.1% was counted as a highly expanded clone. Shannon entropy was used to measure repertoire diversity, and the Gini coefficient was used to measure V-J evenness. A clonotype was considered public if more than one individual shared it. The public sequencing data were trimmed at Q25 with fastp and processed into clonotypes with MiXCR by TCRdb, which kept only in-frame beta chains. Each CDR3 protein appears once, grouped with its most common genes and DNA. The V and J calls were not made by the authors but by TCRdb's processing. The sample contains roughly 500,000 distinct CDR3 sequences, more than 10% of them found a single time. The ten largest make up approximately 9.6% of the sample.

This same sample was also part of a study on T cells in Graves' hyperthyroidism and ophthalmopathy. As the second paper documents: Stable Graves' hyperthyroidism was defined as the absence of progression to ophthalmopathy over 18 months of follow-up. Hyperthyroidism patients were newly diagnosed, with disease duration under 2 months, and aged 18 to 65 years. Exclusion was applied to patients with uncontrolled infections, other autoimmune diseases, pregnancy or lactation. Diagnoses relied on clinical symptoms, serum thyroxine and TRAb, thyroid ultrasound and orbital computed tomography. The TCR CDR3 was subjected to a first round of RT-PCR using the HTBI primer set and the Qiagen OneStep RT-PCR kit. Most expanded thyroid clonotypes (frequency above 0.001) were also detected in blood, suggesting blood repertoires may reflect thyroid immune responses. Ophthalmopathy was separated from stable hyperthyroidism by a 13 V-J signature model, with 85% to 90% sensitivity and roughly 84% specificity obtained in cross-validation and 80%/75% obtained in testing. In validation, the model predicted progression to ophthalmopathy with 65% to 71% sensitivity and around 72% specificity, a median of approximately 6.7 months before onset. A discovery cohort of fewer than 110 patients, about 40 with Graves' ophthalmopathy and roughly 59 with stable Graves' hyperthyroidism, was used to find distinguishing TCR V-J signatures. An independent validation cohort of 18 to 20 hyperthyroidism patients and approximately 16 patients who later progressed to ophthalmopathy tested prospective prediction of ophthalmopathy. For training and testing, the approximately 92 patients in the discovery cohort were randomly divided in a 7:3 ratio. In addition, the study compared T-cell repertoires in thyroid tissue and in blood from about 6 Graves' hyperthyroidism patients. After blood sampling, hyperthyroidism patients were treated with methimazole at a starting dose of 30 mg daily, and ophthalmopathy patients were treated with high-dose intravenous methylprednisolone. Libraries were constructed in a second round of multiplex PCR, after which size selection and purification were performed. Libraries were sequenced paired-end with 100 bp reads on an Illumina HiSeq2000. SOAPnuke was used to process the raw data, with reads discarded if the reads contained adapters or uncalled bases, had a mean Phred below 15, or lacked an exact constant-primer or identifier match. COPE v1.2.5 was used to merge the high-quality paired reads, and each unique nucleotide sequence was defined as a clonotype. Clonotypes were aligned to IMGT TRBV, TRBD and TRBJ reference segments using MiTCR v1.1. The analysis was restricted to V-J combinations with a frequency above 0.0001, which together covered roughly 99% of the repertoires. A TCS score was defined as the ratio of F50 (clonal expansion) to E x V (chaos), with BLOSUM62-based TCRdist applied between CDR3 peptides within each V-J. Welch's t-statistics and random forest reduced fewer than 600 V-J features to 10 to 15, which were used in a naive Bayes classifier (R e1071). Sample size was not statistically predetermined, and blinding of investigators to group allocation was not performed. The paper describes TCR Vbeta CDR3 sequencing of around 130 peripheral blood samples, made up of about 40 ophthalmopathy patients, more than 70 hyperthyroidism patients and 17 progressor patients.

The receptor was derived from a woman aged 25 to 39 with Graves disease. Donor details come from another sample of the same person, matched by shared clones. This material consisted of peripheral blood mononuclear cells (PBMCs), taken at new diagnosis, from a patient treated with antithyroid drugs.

The CDR3 loop reads CASSLRGLQGQYF. In nucleotides, the sequence is TGTGCCAGCAGTTTAAGGGGTCTCCAGGGGCAGTACTTC. The chain couples TRBV12-3 or TRBV12-4 to TRBJ2-7; a tentative D call is TRBD1 (5 bases match). At the junction V is shortened by 2 bases and J by 9 bases, with 14 bases in between. Reading from cysteine to phenylalanine, the CDR3 counts 13 amino acids. Left in the record is the CDR3 DNA by itself, 39 bases read in frame from the first base.